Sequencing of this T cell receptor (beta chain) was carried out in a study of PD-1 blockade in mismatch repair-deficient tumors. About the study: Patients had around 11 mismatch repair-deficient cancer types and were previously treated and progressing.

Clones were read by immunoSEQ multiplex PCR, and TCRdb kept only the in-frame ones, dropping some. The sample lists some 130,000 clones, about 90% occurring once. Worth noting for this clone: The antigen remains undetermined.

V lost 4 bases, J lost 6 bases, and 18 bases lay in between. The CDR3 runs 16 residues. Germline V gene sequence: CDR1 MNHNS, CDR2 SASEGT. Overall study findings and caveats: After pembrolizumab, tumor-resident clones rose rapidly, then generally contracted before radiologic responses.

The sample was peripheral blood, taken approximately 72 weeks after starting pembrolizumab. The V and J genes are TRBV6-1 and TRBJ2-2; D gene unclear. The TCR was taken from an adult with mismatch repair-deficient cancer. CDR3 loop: CASSVTGPRGAGELFF. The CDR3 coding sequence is TGTGCCAGCAGTGTCACGGGCCCCCGAGGCGCCGGGGAGCTGTTTTTT.